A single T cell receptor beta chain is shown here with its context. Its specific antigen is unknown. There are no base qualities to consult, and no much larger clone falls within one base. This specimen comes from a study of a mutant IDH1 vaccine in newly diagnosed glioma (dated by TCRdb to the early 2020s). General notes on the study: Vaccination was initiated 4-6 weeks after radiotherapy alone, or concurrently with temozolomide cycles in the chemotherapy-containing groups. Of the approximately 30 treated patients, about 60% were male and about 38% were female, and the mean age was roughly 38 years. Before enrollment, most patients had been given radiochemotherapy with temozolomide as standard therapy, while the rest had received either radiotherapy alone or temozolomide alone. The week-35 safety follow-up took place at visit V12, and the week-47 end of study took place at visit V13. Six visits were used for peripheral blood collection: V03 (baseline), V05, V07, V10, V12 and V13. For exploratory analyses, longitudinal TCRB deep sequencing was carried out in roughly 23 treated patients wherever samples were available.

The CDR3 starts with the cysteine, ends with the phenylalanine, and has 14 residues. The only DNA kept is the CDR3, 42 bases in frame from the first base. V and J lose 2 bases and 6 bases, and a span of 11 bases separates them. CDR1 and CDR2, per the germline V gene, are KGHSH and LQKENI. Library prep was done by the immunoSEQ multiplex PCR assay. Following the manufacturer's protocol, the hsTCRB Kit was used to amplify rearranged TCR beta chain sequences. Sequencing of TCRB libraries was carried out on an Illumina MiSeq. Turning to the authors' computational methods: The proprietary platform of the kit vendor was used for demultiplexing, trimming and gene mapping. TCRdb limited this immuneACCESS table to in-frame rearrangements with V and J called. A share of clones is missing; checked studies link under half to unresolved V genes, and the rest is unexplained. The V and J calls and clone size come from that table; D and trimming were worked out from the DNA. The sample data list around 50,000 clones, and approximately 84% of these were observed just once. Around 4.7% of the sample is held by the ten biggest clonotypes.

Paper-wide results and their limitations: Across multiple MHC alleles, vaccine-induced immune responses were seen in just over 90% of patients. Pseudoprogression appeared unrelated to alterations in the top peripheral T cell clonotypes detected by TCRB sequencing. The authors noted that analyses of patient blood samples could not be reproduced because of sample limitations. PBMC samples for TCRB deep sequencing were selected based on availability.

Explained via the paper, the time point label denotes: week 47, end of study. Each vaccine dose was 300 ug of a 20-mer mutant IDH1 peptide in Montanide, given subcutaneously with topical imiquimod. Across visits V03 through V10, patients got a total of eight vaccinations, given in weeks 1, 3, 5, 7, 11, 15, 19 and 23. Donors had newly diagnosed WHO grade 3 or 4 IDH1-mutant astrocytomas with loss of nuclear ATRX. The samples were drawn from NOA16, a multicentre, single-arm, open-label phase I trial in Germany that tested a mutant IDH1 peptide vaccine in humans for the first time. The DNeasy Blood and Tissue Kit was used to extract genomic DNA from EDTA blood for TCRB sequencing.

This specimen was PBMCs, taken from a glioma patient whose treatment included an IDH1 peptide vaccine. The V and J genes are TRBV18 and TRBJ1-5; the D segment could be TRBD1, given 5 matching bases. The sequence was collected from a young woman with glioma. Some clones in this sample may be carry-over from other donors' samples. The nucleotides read TGTGCCAGCTCACCAAGCAGGGTAGGTCAGCCCCAGCATTTT. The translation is CASSPSRVGQPQHF.